This TCR beta chain originates from a study of shared clonotypes between healthy human individuals. The wider study: Each donor's CD4 naive and CD4 memory cells filled three plates apiece, CD8 naive two, and CD8 memory one.

Replicate PCRs from sorted subsets contained roughly 190 ng DNA, which is 30,000 to 35,000 T cell genomes. The method was immunoSEQ multiplex PCR; TCRdb's version includes in-frame clones alone and lacks a portion of them. The sample holds some 2.4 million clones, 80% to 95% seen once. Germline V gene lookup returns CDR1 SNHLY and CDR2 FYNNEI. V trimming: 8 bases; J trimming: 1 base; junction bases outside the gene matches: 6. CDR3 size: 15 residues. This clone came up many times. What was sequenced was naive CD4+ T cells from PBMCs. Subset given: CD45RA+ positively selected. This TCR derives from a man aged 18-30 years in good health. Some clones in this sample may be carry-over from other donors' samples. The chain uses TRBV2 and TRBJ2-2; TRBD1 matches at 8 bases. CDR3 sequence: CASGGQGRNTGELFF. The DNA for the CDR3 is TGTGCCAGCGGAGGACAGGGTCGGAACACCGGGGAGCTGTTTTTT. Based on the CDR3 plus reference TRBV2 and TRBJ2-2, the full variable domain is EPEVTQTPSHQVTQMGQEVILRCVPISNHLYFYWYRQILGQKVEFLVSFYNNEISEKSEIFDDQFSVERPDGSNFTLKIRSTKLEDSAMYFCASGGQGRNTGELFFGEGSRLTVL.